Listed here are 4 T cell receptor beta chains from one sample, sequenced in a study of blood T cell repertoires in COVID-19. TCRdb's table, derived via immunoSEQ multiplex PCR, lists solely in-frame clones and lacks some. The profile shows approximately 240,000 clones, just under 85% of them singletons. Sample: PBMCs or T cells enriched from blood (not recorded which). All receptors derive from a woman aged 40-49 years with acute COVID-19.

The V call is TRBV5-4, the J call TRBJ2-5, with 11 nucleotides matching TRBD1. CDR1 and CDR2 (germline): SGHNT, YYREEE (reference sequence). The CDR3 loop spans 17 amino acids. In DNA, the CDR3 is TGTGCTTCAGCTTTGAGGTTCGGGACAGGGGGAACAGAGACCCAGTACTTC. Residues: CASALRFGTGGTETQYF.

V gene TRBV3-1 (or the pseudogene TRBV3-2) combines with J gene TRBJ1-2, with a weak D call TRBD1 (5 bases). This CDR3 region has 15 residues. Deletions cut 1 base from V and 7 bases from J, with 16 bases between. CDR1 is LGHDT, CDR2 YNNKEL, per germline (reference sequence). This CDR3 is CASSQGGGQGVGYTF. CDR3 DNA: TGTGCCAGCAGCCAAGGCGGAGGGCAGGGAGTTGGCTACACCTTC.

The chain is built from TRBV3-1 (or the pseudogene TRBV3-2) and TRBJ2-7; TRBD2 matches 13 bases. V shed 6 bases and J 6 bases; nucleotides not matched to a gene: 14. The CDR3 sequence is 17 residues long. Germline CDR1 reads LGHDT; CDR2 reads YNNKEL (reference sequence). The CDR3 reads CASSPRTSGSRKVEQYF. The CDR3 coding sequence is TGTGCCAGCAGTCCTCGGACTAGCGGGAGCCGTAAAGTCGAGCAGTACTTC.

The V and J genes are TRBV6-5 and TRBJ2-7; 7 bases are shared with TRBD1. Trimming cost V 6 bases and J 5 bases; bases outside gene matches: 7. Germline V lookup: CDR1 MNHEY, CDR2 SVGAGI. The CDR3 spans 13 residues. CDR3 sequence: CASRDRLRNEQYF. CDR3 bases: TGTGCCAGCAGGGACAGGTTAAGGAACGAGCAGTACTTC.